The 27 T cell receptor beta chains below were found in one sample sequenced in a study of blood T cell repertoires in COVID-19. The table came from immunoSEQ multiplex PCR; TCRdb's copy has only in-frame clones and leaves some out. The table lists 200,000 to 250,000 clones, nearly 90% of them singletons. Sequencing was performed on PBMCs or T cells enriched from blood (not recorded which). Source of these receptors: a man under 40 who had been exposed to COVID-19.

Written as DNA, the CDR3 is TGTGCCAGCAGTGAAGCGCGGTTAGTCCCTAGAGAGCAGTACTTC. Translation gives CASSEARLVPREQYF. J is TRBJ2-7 and V is TRBV6-1, with D unclear. This CDR3 is built from 15 residues. Trimming removed 0 bases at V and 7 bases at J, with 16 bases between. The V gene's germline CDR1 is MNHNS and CDR2 SASEGT.

The V call is TRBV5-6, the J call TRBJ2-3, with D possibly TRBD2 on 7 matching bases. The length of the CDR3 is 12 residues. Germline V gene sequence: CDR1 SGHDT, CDR2 YYEEEE. V dropped 4 bases and J dropped 10 bases, with 13 bases sitting between them. CDR3 sequence reads: CASSPGGPPQYF. The CDR3 DNA sequence: TGTGCCAGCAGCCCCGGGGGGCCTCCGCAGTATTTT.

The gene calls are TRBV19 and TRBJ1-2; maybe TRBD1 (5 bases). CDR1 is LNHDA and CDR2 is SQIVND in the germline V gene (reference sequence). The CDR3 loop spans 14 amino acids. Deletions cut 0 bases from V and 4 bases from J, with 9 bases between. The CDR3 loop is CASSIDRDGYGYTF. In DNA, the CDR3 is TGTGCCAGTAGTATAGACAGGGATGGCTATGGCTACACCTTC. The full variable domain, rest sourced from reference TRBV19 and TRBJ1-2, is DGGITQSPKYLFRKEGQNVTLSCEQNLNHDAMYWYRQDPGQGLRLIYYSQIVNDFQKGDIAEGYSVSREKKESFPLTVTSAQKNPTAFYLCASSIDRDGYGYTFGSGTRLTVV.

This clone was observed a handful of times. This chain connects TRBV9 to TRBJ2-2, with TRBD1 matching over 7 bases. Germline values: CDR1 SGDLS, CDR2 YYNGEE. The CDR3 runs to 14 residues. V lost 3 bases and J lost 9; bases outside the gene matches: 8. The CDR3 region is CASSAGQDRRELFF. DNA of the CDR3: TGTGCCAGCAGCGCCGGACAGGACCGGCGGGAGCTGTTTTTT.

This clone appeared once. The chain joins TRBV19 to TRBJ2-7; D possibly corresponds to TRBD1 (8 bases). This CDR3 is built from 13 residues. Germline-derived CDR1 and CDR2 are LNHDA and SQIVND (reference sequence). V was cut by 8 bases and J by 2 bases, with 13 bases left in between. For the CDR3, the DNA is TGTGCCAGTGGACAGGGACTACCCTACGAGCAGTACTTC. Its protein is CASGQGLPYEQYF. Combining the CDR3 with reference TRBV19 and TRBJ2-7 gives the whole variable domain DGGITQSPKYLFRKEGQNVTLSCEQNLNHDAMYWYRQDPGQGLRLIYYSQIVNDFQKGDIAEGYSVSREKKESFPLTVTSAQKNPTAFYLCASGQGLPYEQYFGPGTRLTVT.

This chain links TRBV20-1 with TRBJ2-1; D uncertain. Trimming shortened V by 1 base and J by 7 bases, and 5 bases separated the two germline ends. Germline loops: CDR1 DFQATT, CDR2 SNEGSKA (reference sequence). CDR3 size: 11 residues. In DNA, the CDR3 is TGCAGTGCTAGAGCCCCAAATGAGCAGTTCTTC. Translated: CSARAPNEQFF.

V and J are TRBV12-3 or TRBV12-4 and TRBJ1-2; 8 positions match TRBD1. Germline trimming cut 10 bases from V and 3 bases from J; bases unmatched to any gene: 7. The CDR3 has 13 residues. The CDR3 reads CATYGQGHYGYTF. Written as DNA, the CDR3 is TGTGCCACTTACGGACAGGGTCACTATGGCTACACCTTC.

This chain links TRBV9 with TRBJ1-6; tentatively, D is TRBD1 (5 bases). The CDR3 is made up of 13 amino acids. Trimming removed 0 bases from V and 10 bases from J, with 8 bases in between. Germline-derived CDR1 and CDR2 are SGDLS and YYNGEE. The chain's CDR3 is CASSVGGGSPLHF. CDR3 sequence (DNA): TGTGCCAGCAGCGTAGGGGGCGGCTCACCCCTCCACTTT.

The gene calls are TRBV7-8 and TRBJ2-7; D is perhaps TRBD1 (6 bases). Germline V gives CDR1 SGHVS, CDR2 FQNEAQ. The CDR3 runs 16 residues. Trimming removed 2 bases from V and 2 bases from J, with 16 bases in between. The CDR3 spells CASSLRTALLTYEQYF. The CDR3 nucleotides read TGTGCCAGCAGCTTAAGGACAGCCCTTCTCACCTACGAGCAGTACTTC. Full variable domain (missing parts from reference TRBV7-8 and TRBJ2-7): GAGVSQSPRYKVAKRGQDVALRCDPISGHVSLFWYQQALGQGPEFLTYFQNEAQLDKSGLPSDRFFAERPEGSVSTLKIQRTQQEDSAVYLCASSLRTALLTYEQYFGPGTRLTVT.

This chain uses TRBV10-3 with TRBJ1-1; 7 bases match TRBD1. Germline loops: CDR1 ENHRY, CDR2 SYGVKD. There are 12 residues in the CDR3. With V trimmed by 8 bases and J by 12 bases, 12 bases remained unmatched. The chain's CDR3 is CAIGPLQQGPFF. CDR3 sequence (DNA): TGTGCCATCGGGCCATTGCAACAGGGGCCTTTCTTT.

The chain couples TRBV3-1 (or the pseudogene TRBV3-2) to TRBJ1-5; perhaps TRBD1 as D (6 bases). CDR1 and CDR2 from the germline V gene are LGHDT and YNNKEL (reference sequence). This CDR3 contains 15 residues. Deletions cut 1 base from V and 1 base from J, with 8 bases between. The CDR3 loop is CASSQGTASNQPQHF. CDR3 in DNA: TGTGCCAGCAGCCAAGGGACAGCCAGCAATCAGCCCCAGCATTTT.

The chain links TRBV27 to TRBJ2-2; TRBD1 matches at 7 bases. The trim removed 7 bases at V and 2 bases at J, leaving 7 bases unmatched. Germline CDR1 MNHEY, CDR2 SMNVEV (reference sequence). There are 15 residues in the CDR3. The DNA for the CDR3 is TGTGCCAGCAATCCGGGACAGAGAAACACCGGGGAGCTGTTTTTT. Translated: CASNPGQRNTGELFF.

This clone was observed a single time. The genes are TRBV18 and TRBJ2-7; 8 nucleotides line up with TRBD1. The V gene end was trimmed by 6 bases and the J gene end by 1 base; junction bases not matched to a gene: 5. This CDR3 region has 14 residues. From germline, CDR1 is KGHSH and CDR2 LQKENI. The CDR3, as DNA: TGTGCCAGCTCCGACAGGGGTCATTCCTACGAGCAGTACTTC. Encoded protein: CASSDRGHSYEQYF.

The chain couples TRBV7-2 to TRBJ2-5; TRBD2 agrees at 9 bases. The CDR3 length is 16 residues. CDR1 is SGHTA and CDR2 is FQGNSA in the germline V gene. The V gene end was trimmed by 5 bases and the J gene end by 0 bases; junction bases not matched to a gene: 7. The CDR3 DNA reads TGTGCCAGCAGCATCCATAGCGGGGGAAACCAAGAGACCCAGTACTTC. Translation gives CASSIHSGGNQETQYF. Full variable domain (missing parts from reference TRBV7-2 and TRBJ2-5): GAGVSQSPSNKVTEKGKDVELRCDPISGHTALYWYRQSLGQGLEFLIYFQGNSAPDKSGLPSDRFSAERTGGSVSTLTIQRTQQEDSAVYLCASSIHSGGNQETQYFGPGTRLLVL.

V and J are TRBV29-1 and TRBJ1-5, with TRBD1 as a possible D gene (6 bases). Trimming shortened V by 5 bases and J by 7 bases, and 15 bases separated the two germline ends. Germline V gene sequence: CDR1 SQVTM, CDR2 ANQGSEA. CDR3 length equals 13 residues. The CDR3: CSVLFLQGQPQHF. In nucleotides, the CDR3 is TGCAGCGTTCTCTTCTTACAGGGCCAGCCCCAGCATTTT.

The chain couples TRBV3-1 (or the pseudogene TRBV3-2) to TRBJ2-4; 8 bases line up with TRBD2. This CDR3 comprises 19 residues. Germline CDR1 and CDR2: LGHDT and YNNKEL (reference sequence). After removal of 2 bases from V and 0 bases from J, the junction contained 12 bases not matched to a gene. CDR3 DNA sequence: TGTGCCAGCAGCCAAACACTCGCGGGGGGCTCTCCAGCCAAAAACATTCAGTACTTC. Its protein product is CASSQTLAGGSPAKNIQYF.

The chain combines TRBV5-5 with TRBJ2-3, with 9 nucleotides matching TRBD2. The CDR3 totals 15 residues. Germline CDR1 reads SGHKS; CDR2 reads YYEKEE (reference sequence). V trimming: 4 bases; J trimming: 7 bases; junction bases outside the gene matches: 10. The CDR3 is CASSKLAGWVNTQYF. In DNA form, the CDR3 reads TGTGCCAGCAGCAAACTAGCGGGTTGGGTTAATACGCAGTATTTT.

J is TRBJ1-1 and V is TRBV14, with TRBD1 identical over 7 bases. The germline V gene encodes CDR1 SGHDN and CDR2 FVKESK. The CDR3 is made up of 16 amino acids. J gave up 0 bases and V 2 bases, and 6 bases lay outside the gene matches. The CDR3 sequence: CASSQLGQVMNTEAFF. In DNA, the CDR3 is TGTGCCAGCAGCCAACTTGGACAGGTCATGAACACTGAAGCTTTCTTT.

The V call is TRBV1, the J call TRBJ2-7; TRBD2 reflects the table's D call only, with no check against the DNA. TRBV1 is annotated as a pseudogene. The CDR3 has 16 residues. CDR3 residues: CTSSQARTSGGNEQYF. DNA of the CDR3: TGCACCAGCAGCCAAGCTCGGACTAGCGGGGGGAACGAGCAGTACTTC.

The chain employs TRBV14 and TRBJ2-2; TRBD1 is a possible D gene (6 bases). The CDR3 contains 15 residues. Trimming took off 0 bases at V and 4 bases at J, with 9 bases between the two ends. Germline loops: CDR1 SGHDN, CDR2 FVKESK. This chain's CDR3 is CASSQDSGVTGELFF. The CDR3 DNA reads as TGTGCCAGCAGCCAAGATTCAGGGGTCACCGGGGAGCTGTTTTTT. The variable domain in full, with the rest retrieved from reference TRBV14 and TRBJ2-2, is EAGVTQFPSHSVIEKGQTVTLRCDPISGHDNLYWYRRVMGKEIKFLLHFVKESKQDESGMPNNRFLAERTGGTYSTLKVQPAELEDSGVYFCASSQDSGVTGELFFGEGSRLTVL.

The chain has TRBV5-1 and TRBJ2-2; the D gene is possibly TRBD1 (6 bases). There are 13 residues in the CDR3. Germline-derived CDR1 and CDR2 are SGHRS and YFSETQ. V shed 0 bases and J shed 8 bases, with 8 bases lying between them. This chain's CDR3 is CASSLVGTGELFF. As DNA, the CDR3 is TGCGCCAGCAGCTTGGTGGGGACAGGGGAGCTGTTTTTT.

The chain combines TRBV4-2 with TRBJ1-5, with D tentatively TRBD1 (5 bases). Germline V CDR1 and CDR2: LGHNA, YNFKEQ. With 0 bases removed from V and 4 bases from J, the gap between germline ends came to 13 bases. The CDR3 spans 16 residues. CDR3 protein: CASSQDLQGMNQPQHF. The CDR3 DNA follows: TGTGCCAGCAGCCAAGATCTGCAGGGAATGAATCAGCCCCAGCATTTT.

The V call is TRBV19, the J call TRBJ1-5; weak D call: TRBD1 (6 bases). V lost 6 bases and J 5 bases, leaving 26 bases between the germline ends. CDR1 LNHDA and CDR2 SQIVND come from the germline V gene (reference sequence). There are 18 residues in the CDR3. The CDR3 reads CASSPWVGQPSWDQPQHF. CDR3 DNA sequence: TGTGCCAGTAGCCCATGGGTAGGACAGCCTTCGTGGGATCAGCCCCAGCATTTT.

This rearrangement joins TRBV5-1 to TRBJ2-5, with 15 bases identical to TRBD2. CDR3 size: 16 residues. CDR1 SGHRS and CDR2 YFSETQ come from the germline V gene. With 6 bases clipped from V and 4 bases from J, the junction kept 7 bases outside the gene matches. CDR3 in amino acids: CASIPGLAGGPETQYF. The CDR3 bases are TGCGCCAGCATCCCGGGACTAGCGGGGGGTCCAGAGACCCAGTACTTC.

The chain combines TRBV7-9 with TRBJ1-2, with D unresolved. The length of the CDR3 is 13 residues. Deletions cut 3 bases from V and 2 bases from J, with 7 bases between. Germline CDR1 and CDR2: SEHNR and FQNEAQ (reference sequence). The CDR3 is CASSLEQNYGYTF. CDR3 bases: TGTGCCAGCAGCTTGGAGCAGAACTATGGCTACACCTTC. The full variable domain, rest sourced from reference TRBV7-9 and TRBJ1-2, is DTGVSQNPRHKITKRGQNVTFRCDPISEHNRLYWYRQTLGQGPEFLTYFQNEAQLEKSRLLSDRFSAERPKGSFSTLEIQRTEQGDSAMYLCASSLEQNYGYTFGSGTRLTVV.

The chain has TRBV19 and TRBJ2-7, with TRBD1 matching 8 bases. The CDR3 loop spans 14 amino acids. Germline V gene sequence: CDR1 LNHDA, CDR2 SQIVND (reference sequence). After removal of 6 bases from V and 4 bases from J, the junction contained 8 bases not matched to a gene. The CDR3 region has the DNA TGTGCCAGTAGCCCCGGGACAGGTGTTTACGAGCAGTACTTC. It translates to CASSPGTGVYEQYF.

V and J are TRBV3-1 (or the pseudogene TRBV3-2) and TRBJ2-5, with no clear D. The V and J ends lost 1 base and 9 bases respectively, with 12 bases between them. CDR1 is LGHDT and CDR2 is YNNKEL in the germline V gene (reference sequence). The CDR3 spans 13 residues. The CDR3, as DNA: TGTGCCAGCAGCCAAGTTCCGAGGTTGGCCCAGTACTTC. Translating gives CASSQVPRLAQYF.